A single sample is the source of the 17 T cell receptor beta chains below, sequenced in a study of T cell repertoires in cytomegalovirus infection. Each CDR3 protein is one row after TCRdb ran MiXCR on the reads. Of 200,000 to 300,000 distinct CDR3 sequences in the sample, over 9% were seen once. Source material: PBMCs. The receptors come from a human donor in good health (CMV status not recorded). Some clones in this sample may be carry-over from other donors' samples.

This clonotype was detected a few times. The DNA of the CDR3 is TGTGCCAGCAGAGGAGGGGTAATCCACGAGCAGTACTTC. It is translated as CASRGGVIHEQYF. V is TRBV28 and J is TRBJ2-7; the D gene is possibly TRBD2 (6 bases). The germline V gene has CDR1 MDHEN and CDR2 SYDVKM. The CDR3 is made up of 13 amino acids. Between the trimmed V and J ends, which lost 6 bases and 5 bases, there was a span of 14 bases.

This clonotype was counted many times. The CDR3 here is CASSYSGGASHYEQYF. The CDR3 bases are TGTGCCAGCAGTTACTCGGGAGGGGCCTCCCACTACGAGCAGTACTTC. V is TRBV6-6 and J is TRBJ2-7, with 7 bases fitting TRBD2. This CDR3 comprises 16 residues. Losses at the gene ends were 0 bases for V and 3 bases for J; bases not matched to a gene: 8. Germline V gene data show CDR1 as MNHNY and CDR2 as SVGAGI (reference sequence).

This clonotype occurred many times. The V and J genes are TRBV19 and TRBJ2-7; D is undetermined. V lost 4 bases to trimming and J lost 0 bases, with 13 bases between them. The CDR3 contains 15 residues. Germline CDR1 and CDR2: LNHDA and SQIVND (reference sequence). The CDR3 nucleotides are TGTGCCAGTAGTAACCCGGGCATGCCCTCCTACGAGCAGTACTTC. It codes for CASSNPGMPSYEQYF.

V gene TRBV7-9 combines with J gene TRBJ1-5, with 7 bases aligning to TRBD1. Germline CDR1 and CDR2: SEHNR and FQNEAQ (reference sequence). After removal of 5 bases from V and 6 bases from J, the junction contained 7 bases not matched to a gene. The CDR3 has 14 amino acids. Here the CDR3 DNA reads TGTGCCAGCAGCGTGGGGACAGTAAGTCAGCCCCAGCATTTT. Translating gives CASSVGTVSQPQHF.

This clonotype has just a few counts. The chain couples TRBV2 to TRBJ1-5; 9 bases line up with TRBD1. The CDR3 runs 15 residues. The V segment lost 4 bases and the J segment 5 bases; nucleotides outside the gene matches: 6. CDR1 is SNHLY, CDR2 FYNNEI, per germline. The CDR3 sequence is CASSGVGTGYQPQHF. The CDR3, as DNA: TGTGCCAGCAGTGGGGTAGGGACAGGGTATCAGCCCCAGCATTTT. The whole variable domain, filled in from reference TRBV2 and TRBJ1-5, reads EPEVTQTPSHQVTQMGQEVILRCVPISNHLYFYWYRQILGQKVEFLVSFYNNEISEKSEIFDDQFSVERPDGSNFTLKIRSTKLEDSAMYFCASSGVGTGYQPQHFGDGTRLSIL.

As concerns this clonotype: One end of the junction is discordant with germline, which a read error may explain. The chain combines TRBV12-3 or TRBV12-4 with TRBJ2-1, with TRBD2 as a possible D gene (5 bases). The CDR3 covers 13 residues. CDR3 loop: CASSPGLYNVQFF. CDR3 coding DNA: TGTGCCAGCAGCCCCGGACTTTACAATGTGCAGTTCTTC.

This clonotype was observed many times. The chain couples TRBV19 to TRBJ1-5; perhaps TRBD1 as D (5 bases). This CDR3 comprises 13 residues. V shed 6 bases and J shed 5 bases, with 11 bases lying between them. Germline assignment: CDR1 LNHDA and CDR2 SQIVND (reference sequence). CDR3 region: CASSDGTYQPQHF. The CDR3 DNA reads TGTGCCAGTAGCGACGGGACCTATCAGCCCCAGCATTTT.

This clonotype came up many times. The chain combines TRBV7-2 with TRBJ1-2, with D maybe TRBD1 (5 bases). Per the germline V gene, CDR1 is SGHTA and CDR2 is FQGNSA. Trimming removed 1 base at V and 5 bases at J, with 20 bases between. The length of the CDR3 is 17 residues. The CDR3 loop is CASSLVFRAGKSYGYTF. DNA for the CDR3: TGTGCCAGCAGCTTAGTGTTTCGGGCAGGGAAATCTTATGGCTACACCTTC.

This clonotype was counted ten times or more. The chain combines TRBV2 with TRBJ2-1, with TRBD2 identical over 11 bases. Germline V gene data show CDR1 as SNHLY and CDR2 as FYNNEI. The V segment lost 6 bases and the J segment 2 bases; nucleotides outside the gene matches: 21. CDR3 size: 21 residues. The CDR3 region is CASSVPGQGRQGLAAYNEQFF. The CDR3 DNA reads as TGTGCCAGCAGCGTCCCGGGACAGGGACGACAGGGACTAGCGGCCTACAATGAGCAGTTCTTC.

This clonotype was seen only a few times. V gene TRBV20-1 combines with J gene TRBJ1-1; TRBD1 might be the D (5 bases). Trimming removed 1 base from V and 7 bases from J, with 7 bases in between. Germline loops: CDR1 DFQATT, CDR2 SNEGSKA (reference sequence). CDR3 length: 11 residues. This CDR3 is CSARVQGEAFF. CDR3 DNA: TGCAGTGCTAGAGTTCAGGGTGAAGCTTTCTTT.

This clonotype has ten or more counts. The chain employs TRBV7-9 and TRBJ2-6, with D unclear. Trimming shortened V by 3 bases and J by 0 bases, and 9 bases separated the two germline ends. The germline gives CDR1 SEHNR, CDR2 FQNEAQ (reference sequence). The CDR3 sequence is 16 residues long. The CDR3 region has the DNA TGTGCCAGCAGCTTTCGCGCGAGCTCTGGGGCCAACGTCCTGACTTTC. This translates into CASSFRASSGANVLTF.

This chain links TRBV7-2 with TRBJ1-1; TRBD1 matches 8 bases. Germline V gives CDR1 SGHTA, CDR2 FQGNSA. The CDR3 consists of 18 residues. Unmatched junction bases numbered 13, after V lost 3 bases and J lost 1 base. This chain's CDR3 is CASSFGVPGGAANTEAFF. CDR3 in DNA: TGTGCCAGCAGCTTTGGCGTGCCAGGGGGCGCGGCGAACACTGAAGCTTTCTTT.

This clonotype was seen a handful of times. The chain has TRBV28 and TRBJ2-5; 9 bases map to TRBD1. Germline V lookup: CDR1 MDHEN, CDR2 SYDVKM. V lost 3 bases to trimming and J lost 0 bases; unmatched junction nucleotides: 2. CDR3 size: 15 residues. The CDR3 DNA reads TGTGCCAGCAGTTTCGACAGGGGGTACCAAGAGACCCAGTACTTC. This encodes CASSFDRGYQETQYF.

The chain links TRBV19 to TRBJ1-3; maybe TRBD1 (5 bases). The ends were cut back, 7 bases at V and 0 bases at J, with 13 bases in the middle. The CDR3 contains 15 residues. Germline CDR1 LNHDA, CDR2 SQIVND (reference sequence). The CDR3 spells CASTIGVSSGNTIYF. The CDR3 coding sequence is TGTGCCAGTACCATAGGGGTGAGCTCTGGAAACACCATATATTTT.

The chain employs TRBV10-3 and TRBJ1-2, with 7 nucleotides matching TRBD1. CDR3 size: 14 residues. CDR1 is ENHRY and CDR2 is SYGVKD in the germline V gene. V was pared by 2 bases and J by 7 bases, with 7 bases of the junction left unmatched. CDR3 region: CAISEDREFGGYTF. The CDR3 DNA reads as TGTGCCATCAGTGAGGACAGGGAGTTCGGTGGCTACACCTTC.

Ten or more counts support this clonotype. The chain joins TRBV6-2 or TRBV6-3 to TRBJ2-7; D call uncertain. Per germline, CDR1 MNHEY and CDR2 SVGEGT. V gave up 4 bases and J gave up 3 bases, with 13 bases separating them. This CDR3 spans 14 amino acids. For the CDR3, the DNA is TGTGCCAGCAGTTCGTCAATCGGAGTCTACGAGCAGTACTTC. Translated, it gives CASSSSIGVYEQYF.

The chain recombines TRBV5-1 with TRBJ2-7, with 7 bases fitting TRBD2. The CDR3 loop spans 15 amino acids. Looked up from germline, CDR1 is SGHRS and CDR2 is YFSETQ. The ends lost 1 base at V and 3 bases at J; junction bases unmatched: 7. This CDR3 reads CASSLSPGGSYEQYF. CDR3 sequence (DNA): TGCGCCAGCAGCTTGTCCCCCGGCGGGAGCTACGAGCAGTACTTC. The full variable domain, with the rest looked up from reference TRBV5-1 and TRBJ2-7, is KAGVTQTPRYLIKTRGQQVTLSCSPISGHRSVSWYQQTPGQGLQFLFEYFSETQRNKGNFPGRFSGRQFSNSRSEMNVSTLELGDSALYLCASSLSPGGSYEQYFGPGTRLTVT.